One and the same sample provided the 20 T cell receptor beta chains below, sequenced in a study of CD8+ T cells in alopecia areata. Investigators isolated RNA and reverse transcribed it into cDNA to act as the sequencing template. Data came from immunoSEQ multiplex PCR; TCRdb stores just in-frame clones and leaves some out. The repertoire has under 70,000 clones, roughly 60% of them found once; the top ten carry approximately 15%. The input for sequencing was CD8+ T cells sorted from blood, taken at week 0. Source of these receptors: a human donor with alopecia areata.

This clone has only a few counts. The chain is built from TRBV29-1 and TRBJ1-3; tentatively, D is TRBD1 (6 bases). The germline V gene has CDR1 SQVTM and CDR2 ANQGSEA. This CDR3 has 15 residues. V lost 4 bases to trimming and J lost 4 bases, with 17 bases between them. CDR3 bases: TGCAGCGTTGGAGGACTCCAGGGGTCAGGAAACACCATATATTTT. It translates to CSVGGLQGSGNTIYF.

This rearrangement joins TRBV30 to TRBJ2-1; D gene ambiguous. The CDR3 totals 15 residues. The germline V gene has CDR1 GTSNPN and CDR2 SVGIG (reference sequence). With 3 bases removed from V and 1 base from J, the gap between germline ends came to 13 bases. The CDR3 DNA reads TGTGCCTGGAGAAAGGACCGCCTGTCCTACAATGAGCAGTTCTTC. Its protein product is CAWRKDRLSYNEQFF.

V usage is TRBV29-1 and J usage is TRBJ1-5; 8 bases fit TRBD1. Germline-derived CDR1 and CDR2 are SQVTM and ANQGSEA. This CDR3 has 12 amino acids. The V and J ends lost 7 bases and 6 bases, in that order; junction bases with no gene match: 5. This CDR3 reads CSARTGSQPQHF. CDR3 DNA sequence: TGCAGCGCCAGGACAGGGTCTCAGCCCCAGCATTTT.

On this clone itself: The sample holds other DNA sequences that translate to the same CDR3. The gene calls are TRBV30 and TRBJ2-1; no reliable D call. This CDR3 region has 10 residues. Between the trimmed V and J ends, which lost 0 bases and 10 bases, there was a span of 4 bases. From germline, CDR1 is GTSNPN and CDR2 SVGIG (reference sequence). The CDR3 DNA follows: TGTGCCTGGAGTGTGGGCGAGCAGTTCTTC. Translation: CAWSVGEQFF. The complete variable domain, with remaining parts taken from reference TRBV30 and TRBJ2-1, reads SQTIHQWPATLVQPVGSPLSLECTVEGTSNPNLYWYRQAAGRGLQLLFYSVGIGQISSEVPQNLSASRPQDRQFILSSKKLLLSDSGFYLCAWSVGEQFFGPGTRLTVL.

The chain uses TRBV9 and TRBJ1-2; 7 bases fit TRBD1. The trim removed 0 bases at V and 0 bases at J, leaving 2 bases unmatched. CDR3 length: 15 residues. Germline CDR1 and CDR2: SGDLS and YYNGEE. The CDR3 here is CASSVVGTANYGYTF. Here the CDR3 DNA reads TGTGCCAGCAGCGTAGTTGGGACAGCTAACTATGGCTACACCTTC.

The chain is built from TRBV29-1 and TRBJ2-7; D remains unclear. Looked up from germline, CDR1 is SQVTM and CDR2 is ANQGSEA. V was clipped by 4 bases and J by 0 bases, with 10 bases between them. The CDR3 sequence is 13 residues long. CDR3 residues: CSVGVGGSYEQYF. The CDR3 coding sequence is TGCAGCGTTGGGGTGGGCGGCTCCTACGAGCAGTACTTC.

The V call is TRBV30, the J call TRBJ1-2; D might be TRBD1 (6 bases). The V end was cut by 4 bases, the J end by 7 bases, with 16 bases between. This CDR3 comprises 13 residues. Germline V CDR1 and CDR2: GTSNPN, SVGIG (reference sequence). The CDR3 bases are TGTGCCTGGACCGGGGGGGGCGCAGCTGGCTACACCTTC. This encodes CAWTGGGAAGYTF.

This clone has just a few counts. The rearrangement joins TRBV6-4 to TRBJ2-3; TRBD2 matches 10 bases. Germline CDR1 MRHNA, CDR2 SNTAGT. With V trimmed by 4 bases and J by 4 bases, 2 bases remained unmatched. There are 14 residues in the CDR3. The CDR3 region is CASSASGGADTQYF. The CDR3 coding sequence is TGTGCCAGCAGTGCCAGCGGGGGGGCAGATACGCAGTATTTT.

The V call is TRBV7-2, the J call TRBJ2-7; D is unclear. V was pared by 1 base and J by 5 bases, with 3 bases between. Germline assignment: CDR1 SGHTA and CDR2 FQGNSA. The CDR3 loop spans 11 amino acids. The chain's CDR3 is CASSLVDEQYF. CDR3 coding DNA: TGTGCCAGCAGCTTAGTGGACGAGCAGTACTTC.

This clone has a handful of counts. The chain recombines TRBV7-9 with TRBJ2-2, with 9 bases lining up with TRBD2. Germline CDR1 reads SEHNR; CDR2 reads FQNEAQ (reference sequence). The CDR3 loop spans 18 amino acids. V lost 7 bases to trimming and J lost 3 bases; unmatched junction nucleotides: 15. CDR3 DNA sequence: TGTGCCAGCATCATCAAACAAGGGCTAGCGGGGTACACCGGGGAGCTGTTTTTT. It codes for CASIIKQGLAGYTGELFF.

In this sample, this clone turned up a few times. This rearrangement joins TRBV30 to TRBJ2-3; TRBD2 matches 11 bases. Trimming at V came to 2 bases and at J to 2 bases, leaving 6 bases not matched to a gene. This CDR3 is 16 amino acids long. Germline V gives CDR1 GTSNPN, CDR2 SVGIG (reference sequence). The CDR3 protein is CAWSLGLAEATDTQYF. The CDR3 DNA follows: TGTGCCTGGAGTCTGGGACTAGCGGAGGCCACAGATACGCAGTATTTT.

This clone was observed a handful of times. The chain carries TRBV13 and TRBJ2-7, with 8 bases that match TRBD1. Trimming at V came to 5 bases and at J to 2 bases, leaving 8 bases not matched to a gene. The CDR3 totals 15 residues. Germline-derived CDR1 and CDR2 are PRHDT and FYEKMQ (reference sequence). The CDR3 is CASSPRTGSAYEQYF. In nucleotides, the CDR3 is TGTGCCAGCAGCCCCCGGACAGGGTCGGCCTACGAGCAGTACTTC. The full variable domain, in which reference TRBV13 and TRBJ2-7 provide the parts outside the CDR3, is AAGVIQSPRHLIKEKRETATLKCYPIPRHDTVYWYQQGPGQDPQFLISFYEKMQSDKGSIPDRFSAQQFSDYHSELNMSSLELGDSALYFCASSPRTGSAYEQYFGPGTRLTVT.

The chain joins TRBV27 to TRBJ2-7; unclear D gene. The V gene lost 4 bases and the J gene lost 0 bases, with 4 bases spanning the gap. Germline V gene sequence: CDR1 MNHEY, CDR2 SMNVEV (reference sequence). CDR3 size: 12 residues. CDR3 residues: CASSSGSYEQYF. The CDR3 coding sequence is TGTGCCAGCAGTTCAGGCTCCTACGAGCAGTACTTC.

The table lists this clone with a few counts. The rearrangement joins TRBV29-1 to TRBJ2-7; D remains ambiguous. The germline CDR1 and CDR2 sequences are SQVTM and ANQGSEA. The CDR3 is 13 residues long. V lost 2 bases, J lost 3 bases, and 11 bases lay in between. The CDR3 here is CSVEMGSDYEQYF. Here the CDR3 DNA reads TGCAGCGTTGAAATGGGATCAGACTACGAGCAGTACTTC.

The chain employs TRBV30 and TRBJ2-3, with D tentatively TRBD1 or TRBD2 (6 bases each). Germline V gives CDR1 GTSNPN, CDR2 SVGIG (reference sequence). This CDR3 is 14 amino acids long. V lost 1 base, J lost 3 bases, and 11 bases lay in between. This CDR3 reads CAWSGGAGTDTQYF. Here the CDR3 DNA reads TGTGCCTGGAGTGGGGGGGCTGGAACAGATACGCAGTATTTT.

The rearrangement joins TRBV27 to TRBJ2-7; TRBD2 agrees at 7 bases. From germline, CDR1 is MNHEY and CDR2 SMNVEV (reference sequence). CDR3 length equals 14 residues. V lost 4 bases and J lost 0; bases outside the gene matches: 3. The CDR3 DNA sequence: TGTGCCAGCAGTTATGGGGGGGGCTCCTACGAGCAGTACTTC. Its protein is CASSYGGGSYEQYF.

This clone occurred a few times. The V call is TRBV5-1, the J call TRBJ2-1, with D tentatively TRBD1 (5 bases). Germline V CDR1 and CDR2: SGHRS, YFSETQ. Trimming took 4 bases from V and 10 from J, leaving 9 bases between them. This CDR3 has 11 amino acids. The CDR3: CASSATGEQFF. The CDR3 coding sequence is TGCGCCAGCAGCGCCACAGGCGAGCAGTTCTTC.

The chain couples TRBV13 to TRBJ2-4; D not resolved. The CDR3 runs 15 residues. Germline CDR1 reads PRHDT; CDR2 reads FYEKMQ (reference sequence). V was cut by 1 base and J by 2 bases, with 9 bases left in between. Here the CDR3 DNA reads TGTGCCAGCAGCTTAGAGGGATCCCCCAAAAACATTCAGTACTTC. Protein product: CASSLEGSPKNIQYF.

The J gene is TRBJ1-1, the V gene TRBV25-1; D uncertain. CDR1 and CDR2 (germline): MGHDK, SYGVNS. Deletions cut 6 bases from V and 0 bases from J, with 20 bases between. This CDR3 has 17 amino acids. DNA for the CDR3: TGTGCCAGCAGCCCGCGTGACAACCTTCCCCTGAACACTGAAGCTTTCTTT. Translated: CASSPRDNLPLNTEAFF.

The gene calls are TRBV27 and TRBJ2-1; 9 bases are shared with TRBD1. Germline trimming cut 7 bases from V and 8 bases from J; bases unmatched to any gene: 12. Germline loops: CDR1 MNHEY, CDR2 SMNVEV (reference sequence). The CDR3 spans 15 residues. The CDR3 sequence is CASNIPGQGRHEQFF. The CDR3 nucleotides are TGTGCCAGCAACATACCGGGACAGGGTAGGCATGAGCAGTTCTTC.